Shown below are 26 T cell receptor beta chains from a single sample sequenced in a study of CD8 T cells in ankylosing spondylitis. TCRdb processed the 5' RACE reads anew with MiXCR; each CDR3 protein has one entry. The profile shows under 450,000 distinct CDR3 sequences, roughly 22% of them singletons. The sample was blood, either unsorted or a sorted T cell fraction (not recorded which). Every receptor here comes from a male donor with ankylosing spondylitis or in good health (not recorded which).

This clonotype was observed a few times. V usage is TRBV28 and J usage is TRBJ2-3, with a weak D call TRBD1 (6 bases). Between the trimmed V and J ends, which lost 1 base and 1 base, there was a span of 12 bases. Germline V gene lookup returns CDR1 MDHEN and CDR2 SYDVKM. This CDR3 has 16 residues. The CDR3 spells CASSLFSGDGTDTQYF. The CDR3 DNA sequence: TGTGCCAGCAGTTTATTCTCAGGGGACGGCACAGATACGCAGTATTTT.

This chain links TRBV3-1 with TRBJ2-1; 13 bases agree with TRBD2. Germline V gene lookup returns CDR1 LGHDT and CDR2 YNNKEL (reference sequence). V lost 4 bases, J lost 0 bases, and 6 bases stayed unmatched. The CDR3 covers 18 residues. The CDR3 DNA reads TGTGCCAGCAGCCGACTAGCGGGGGGTTCCAACTCCTACAATGAGCAGTTCTTC. Translated, it gives CASSRLAGGSNSYNEQFF.

V is TRBV11-2 and J is TRBJ2-5; a possible D gene is TRBD1 (6 bases). The length of the CDR3 is 14 residues. Trimming removed 5 bases at V and 2 bases at J, with 12 bases between. In germline, CDR1 is SGHAT, CDR2 FQNNGV. The CDR3 loop is CASSGLGGQETQYF. The DNA for the CDR3 is TGTGCCAGCAGCGGCCTAGGGGGACAAGAGACCCAGTACTTC.

The V call is TRBV9, the J call TRBJ2-7, with 9 bases lining up with TRBD1. From germline, CDR1 is SGDLS and CDR2 YYNGEE. The CDR3 has 15 amino acids. The V segment lost 3 bases and the J segment 7 bases; nucleotides outside the gene matches: 11. This chain's CDR3 is CASSGRDRDFGEQYF. For the CDR3, the DNA is TGTGCCAGCAGCGGCCGGGACAGGGACTTCGGAGAGCAGTACTTC. Supplemented by reference TRBV9 and TRBJ2-7, the full variable domain reads DSGVTQTPKHLITATGQRVTLRCSPRSGDLSVYWYQQSLDQGLQFLIQYYNGEERAKGNILERFSAQQFPDLHSELNLSSLELGDSALYFCASSGRDRDFGEQYFGPGTRLTVT.

The gene calls are TRBV30 and TRBJ2-5, with TRBD1 matching over 8 bases. The CDR3 contains 14 residues. The V segment lost 4 bases and the J segment 5 bases; nucleotides outside the gene matches: 9. The V gene's germline CDR1 is GTSNPN and CDR2 SVGIG (reference sequence). Here the CDR3 reads CAWNPGGAGETQYF. The DNA of the CDR3 is TGTGCCTGGAATCCAGGGGGCGCTGGGGAGACCCAGTACTTC. Based on the CDR3 plus reference TRBV30 and TRBJ2-5, the full variable domain is SQTIHQWPATLVQPVGSPLSLECTVEGTSNPNLYWYRQAAGRGLQLLFYSVGIGQISSEVPQNLSASRPQDRQFILSSKKLLLSDSGFYLCAWNPGGAGETQYFGPGTRLLVL.

This clonotype was counted only a few times. This chain connects TRBV27 to TRBJ2-7, with 9 bases that match TRBD1. Per the germline V gene, CDR1 is MNHEY and CDR2 is SMNVEV (reference sequence). The CDR3 sequence is 15 residues long. The trim removed 5 bases at V and 6 bases at J, leaving 11 bases unmatched. CDR3 sequence reads: CASSPRTGVSTEQYF. CDR3 bases: TGTGCCAGCAGTCCCCGGACAGGGGTGTCCACCGAGCAGTACTTC.

The chain joins TRBV12-3 or TRBV12-4 to TRBJ2-2, with a possible D match to TRBD1 (5 bases). V was cut by 1 base and J by 3 bases, with 12 bases left in between. This CDR3 region has 16 residues. The CDR3 is CASSLGLDTYTGELFF. Here the CDR3 DNA reads TGTGCCAGCAGTTTAGGCCTGGACACCTACACCGGGGAGCTGTTTTTT.

This clonotype occurred a few times. V usage is TRBV2 and J usage is TRBJ2-3; unclear D gene. V was pared by 7 bases and J by 2 bases, with 7 bases between. This CDR3 is built from 12 residues. Germline V gene data show CDR1 as SNHLY and CDR2 as FYNNEI. DNA for the CDR3: TGTGCCAGCACCGGATACACAGATACGCAGTATTTT. This gives the protein CASTGYTDTQYF.

This clonotype occurred a few times. The chain has TRBV6-1 and TRBJ1-1, with 8 bases that match TRBD1. Germline CDR1 and CDR2: MNHNS and SASEGT. J gave up 0 bases and V 6 bases, and 3 bases lay outside the gene matches. The CDR3 has 14 amino acids. The DNA of the CDR3 is TGTGCCAGCAGGCAGGGGGCAATGAACACTGAAGCTTTCTTT. As protein: CASRQGAMNTEAFF.

V is TRBV20-1 and J is TRBJ2-3; D is undetermined. Germline values: CDR1 DFQATT, CDR2 SNEGSKA (reference sequence). With 0 bases removed from V and 2 bases from J, the gap between germline ends came to 9 bases. There are 14 residues in the CDR3. The CDR3 DNA reads TGCAGTGCTAGAGATCTTCGGGCCACAGATACGCAGTATTTT. As protein: CSARDLRATDTQYF.

Only a few counts were recorded for this clonotype. The CDR3 DNA reads TGTGCCAGCAGGCAGGGAGGGGGGGATGACATTCAGTACTTC. This codes for CASRQGGGDDIQYF. The chain recombines TRBV25-1 with TRBJ2-4, with D tentatively TRBD2 (7 bases). CDR1 is MGHDK and CDR2 is SYGVNS in the germline V gene. CDR3 size: 14 residues. Trimming took off 6 bases at V and 8 bases at J, with 17 bases between the two ends.

The rearrangement joins TRBV29-1 to TRBJ1-1, with unresolved D. Germline loops: CDR1 SQVTM, CDR2 ANQGSEA. The CDR3 covers 15 residues. V lost 6 bases and J 2 bases, leaving 19 bases between the germline ends. The CDR3 is CSVGFLDSLNTEAFF. The CDR3 nucleotides read TGCAGCGTGGGGTTTTTGGATAGCTTAAACACTGAAGCTTTCTTT. The full variable domain, its missing parts supplied by reference TRBV29-1 and TRBJ1-1, is SAVISQKPSRDICQRGTSLTIQCQVDSQVTMMFWYRQQPGQSLTLIATANQGSEATYESGFVIDKFPISRPNLTFSTLTVSNMSPEDSSIYLCSVGFLDSLNTEAFFGQGTRLTVV.

The V call is TRBV12-5, the J call TRBJ2-3; TRBD2 aligns across 9 bases. Trimming cost V 3 bases and J 6 bases; bases outside gene matches: 4. The CDR3 runs 14 residues. CDR1 is LGHNT, CDR2 FRNRAP, per germline. The CDR3 reads CASGLGTSKDTQYF. CDR3 nucleotides: TGTGCTAGTGGTTTAGGGACTAGCAAGGATACGCAGTATTTT.

Remarks on this clonotype: Its ends do not fully match the called genes, so a read error is possible. The V gene is TRBV6-2 or TRBV6-3, the J gene TRBJ2-3, with 9 bases identical to TRBD2. This CDR3 comprises 15 residues. The V gene's germline CDR1 is MNHEY and CDR2 SVGEGT. CDR3 nucleotide sequence: TGTGCCAGCAGTTACTCGATGGAGACGACTAGCGGCCGGAGTTTT. Translation gives CASSYSMETTSGRSF.

This clonotype was counted between two and nine times. The CDR3: CASSQDWGTVVFF. CDR3 DNA: TGCGCCAGCAGCCAAGATTGGGGGACAGTGGTGTTCTTC. The chain couples TRBV4-1 to TRBJ2-1; TRBD1 matches 7 bases. The CDR3 covers 13 residues. V lost 0 bases, J lost 15 bases, and 8 bases stayed unmatched. CDR1 and CDR2 (germline): MGHRA, YSYEKL.

This clonotype turned up a few times. The V call is TRBV4-1, the J call TRBJ2-7; D is unclear. Germline lookup yields CDR1 MGHRA and CDR2 YSYEKL. Trimming shortened V by 0 bases and J by 0 bases, and 9 bases separated the two germline ends. CDR3 length: 15 amino acids. The CDR3 here is CASSQETRSSYEQYF. CDR3 bases: TGCGCCAGCAGCCAAGAGACCCGGTCCTCCTACGAGCAGTACTTC.

The J gene is TRBJ2-7, the V gene TRBV10-3; no reliable D call. Trimming left V 6 bases short and J 2 bases short, with 14 bases between. The length of the CDR3 is 14 residues. Germline assignment: CDR1 ENHRY and CDR2 SYGVKD. CDR3 coding DNA: TGTGCCATCAGGACGGGTCCAACCCCCTACGAGCAGTACTTC. It yields the protein CAIRTGPTPYEQYF.

This clonotype was counted between two and nine times. The chain couples TRBV7-2 to TRBJ2-5; TRBD1 might be the D (6 bases). V gave up 2 bases and J gave up 1 base, with 14 bases separating them. The germline V gene has CDR1 SGHTA and CDR2 FQGNSA. The CDR3 spans 16 residues. The CDR3 region has the DNA TGTGCCAGCAGCTTAACCCCACAGGGAATCCAAGAGACCCAGTACTTC. Translation: CASSLTPQGIQETQYF.

This clonotype was counted only a few times. V gene TRBV15 combines with J gene TRBJ2-7, with D tentatively TRBD2 (6 bases). CDR1 is LNHNV and CDR2 is YYDKDF in the germline V gene (reference sequence). The CDR3 is 14 amino acids. Trimming left V 0 bases short and J 5 bases short, with 11 bases between. CDR3 bases: TGTGCCACCAGCAGAGAGGGGACTCTGGACGAGCAGTACTTC. Translating gives CATSREGTLDEQYF.

The V call is TRBV20-1, the J call TRBJ2-5; the D is unclear. Germline V gene lookup returns CDR1 DFQATT and CDR2 SNEGSKA (reference sequence). The CDR3 spans 10 residues. Between the trimmed V and J ends, which lost 0 bases and 5 bases, there was a span of 1 base. The chain's CDR3 is CSARDETQYF. The CDR3 nucleotides read TGCAGTGCTAGAGACGAGACCCAGTACTTC.

The chain couples TRBV4-1 to TRBJ2-3; a weak D match, TRBD2 (5 bases). This CDR3 has 14 amino acids. Germline CDR1 and CDR2: MGHRA and YSYEKL. V lost 4 bases to trimming and J lost 3 bases, with 11 bases between them. The CDR3 loop reads CASSPREGTDTQYF. The CDR3 nucleotides read TGCGCCAGCAGCCCTCGGGAAGGGACAGATACGCAGTATTTT.

The table lists this clonotype with a few counts. This chain connects TRBV20-1 to TRBJ2-1; D perhaps matches TRBD1 (7 bases). The CDR3 runs to 15 residues. In germline, CDR1 is DFQATT, CDR2 SNEGSKA (reference sequence). The V gene lost 0 bases and the J gene lost 3 bases, with 12 bases spanning the gap. The CDR3 nucleotides are TGCAGTGCTAGAGAACCAGGGGGGTACTACAATGAGCAGTTCTTC. It is translated as CSAREPGGYYNEQFF.

To note about this clonotype: Since the CDR3 does not end with the conserved phenylalanine or tryptophan, this likely comes from a read error. The DNA is omitted, as the CDR3 cannot be located on it reliably, and the CDR3 follows TCRdb's listing. This chain connects TRBV4-1 to TRBJ1-3; the table's TRBD1 call for D was not verified on the DNA. The CDR3 length equals 11 residues, ends included. CDR1 is MGHRA and CDR2 is YSYEKL in the germline V gene. The CDR3 here is CASSQEGQVVL.

This clonotype showed up just a few times. The chain is built from TRBV6-1 and TRBJ2-5, with D maybe TRBD1 (6 bases). This CDR3 region has 16 residues. Between the trimmed V and J ends, which lost 7 bases and 1 base, there was a span of 19 bases. Germline V gene sequence: CDR1 MNHNS, CDR2 SASEGT. CDR3 nucleotide sequence: TGTGCCAGCACTACGATCCGGGACACGACCCAAGAGACCCAGTACTTC. Translation gives CASTTIRDTTQETQYF.

The chain carries TRBV28 and TRBJ2-7; 8 positions match TRBD1. Germline trimming cut 4 bases from V and 6 bases from J; bases unmatched to any gene: 5. The germline V gene has CDR1 MDHEN and CDR2 SYDVKM. CDR3 length: 13 residues. The CDR3 spells CASSSGQGPEQYF. The DNA for the CDR3 is TGTGCCAGCAGTTCAGGACAGGGACCCGAGCAGTACTTC.

In its sample, this clonotype was seen a few times. The chain is built from TRBV20-1 and TRBJ2-7, with D perhaps matching TRBD2 (6 bases). The germline gives CDR1 DFQATT, CDR2 SNEGSKA (reference sequence). V was pared by 5 bases and J by 0 bases, with 14 bases between. CDR3 length: 14 residues. The CDR3 sequence is CSALRRGSSYEQYF. CDR3 DNA: TGCAGTGCTCTCCGACGGGGGAGCTCCTACGAGCAGTACTTC.